A selection of T cell receptor beta chains follows, all from one sample in a study of T cells in Graves' hyperthyroidism and ophthalmopathy. MiXCR was run by TCRdb on the multiplex PCR reads, yielding one entry per CDR3 protein. The table has about 480,000 distinct CDR3 sequences, approximately 15% seen once. Sequenced: blood. The receptor source for this set is a woman in her late teens or twenties with Graves' hyperthyroidism. Both conserved end residues are part of each CDR3. D genes are given only for firm matches. Rows give clone size only sometimes, using once, few, many, or a class for an expanded clone.

v_gene: TRBV2; j_gene: TRBJ2-2; abundance: many; d_gene: TRBD2; CDR3nt: TGTGCCAGCAGCCCCCTGGGTGAGCGGGGCACCGGGGAGCTGTTTTTT; CDR3aa: CASSPLGERGTGELFF
v_gene: TRBV28; j_gene: TRBJ2-5; abundance: few; d_gene: .; CDR3nt: TGTGCCAGCAGTTTCCTACGGGACAAACCCCAAGAGACCCAGTACTTC; CDR3aa: CASSFLRDKPQETQYF
v_gene: TRBV29-1; j_gene: TRBJ1-2; abundance: few; d_gene: .; CDR3nt: TGCAGCGTCCGAGGGGGTAGTAATGGCTACACCTTC; CDR3aa: CSVRGGSNGYTF
v_gene: TRBV27; j_gene: TRBJ2-3; abundance: once; d_gene: TRBD2; CDR3nt: TGTGCCAGCAAGATTATAGCGGGAGTGGTAGATACGCAGTATTTT; CDR3aa: CASKIIAGVVDTQYF
v_gene: TRBV29-1; j_gene: TRBJ1-2; abundance: few; d_gene: .; CDR3nt: TGCAGCGTTGAATTGGGGGGAAAGAACTATGGCTACACCTTC; CDR3aa: CSVELGGKNYGYTF
v_gene: TRBV20-1; j_gene: TRBJ1-1; abundance: many; d_gene: .; CDR3nt: TGCAGTGCTAGAGATCAGCTGATGAACACTGAAGCTTTCTTT; CDR3aa: CSARDQLMNTEAFF
v_gene: TRBV12-3/TRBV12-4; j_gene: TRBJ2-5; abundance: many; d_gene: TRBD2; CDR3nt: TGTGCCAGCACCCTCCTACGGGCGGGGGGGAGAAAGACCCAGTACTTC; CDR3aa: CASTLLRAGGRKTQYF
v_gene: TRBV28; j_gene: TRBJ2-5; abundance: few; d_gene: .; CDR3nt: TGTGCCAGCAGTTTCAAGCTATTAGCGAGAGGGGAGACCCAGTACTTC; CDR3aa: CASSFKLLARGETQYF
v_gene: TRBV11-2; j_gene: TRBJ2-1; abundance: many; d_gene: .; CDR3nt: TGTGCCAGCAGCTTAGAGGGCGGGACTCTATCCTACAATGAGCAGTTCTTC; CDR3aa: CASSLEGGTLSYNEQFF
v_gene: TRBV6-5; j_gene: TRBJ1-3; abundance: .; d_gene: .; CDR3nt: TGTGCCAGCAGTTATTCAATCTCTGGAAACACCATATATTTT; CDR3aa: CASSYSISGNTIYF
v_gene: TRBV4-2; j_gene: TRBJ2-2; abundance: .; d_gene: TRBD2; CDR3nt: TGTGCCAGTCACCTAGCGGGAGGGCCTTTCACCGGGGAGCTGTTTTTT; CDR3aa: CASHLAGGPFTGELFF
v_gene: TRBV19; j_gene: TRBJ2-7; abundance: many; d_gene: .; CDR3nt: TGTGCCAGTAGTATAGATGGTCTCGGTTCCTACGAGCAGTACTTC; CDR3aa: CASSIDGLGSYEQYF
v_gene: TRBV12-3/TRBV12-4; j_gene: TRBJ1-4; abundance: many; d_gene: .; CDR3nt: TGTGCCAGCAGTTATCGGGGGGGGAATGAAAAACTGTTTTTT; CDR3aa: CASSYRGGNEKLFF
v_gene: TRBV27; j_gene: TRBJ2-3; abundance: many; d_gene: .; CDR3nt: TGTGCCAGCAGTTTGTTGGGTTTCACAGATACGCAGTATTTT; CDR3aa: CASSLLGFTDTQYF
v_gene: TRBV11-3; j_gene: TRBJ1-1; abundance: many; d_gene: .; CDR3nt: TGTGCCAGCAGCCGGCCGAGGAGTGAAGCTTTCTTT; CDR3aa: CASSRPRSEAFF
v_gene: TRBV7-3; j_gene: TRBJ2-1; abundance: many; d_gene: .; CDR3nt: TGTGCCAGCAGCTCTGAGAGGCGGGCCTTGAGTGAGCAGTTCTTC; CDR3aa: CASSSERRALSEQFF
v_gene: TRBV11-2; j_gene: TRBJ1-1; abundance: many; d_gene: TRBD1; CDR3nt: TGTGCCAGCAGCCTCAAGGTGGACAGGGGGACTACTGAAGCTTTCTTT; CDR3aa: CASSLKVDRGTTEAFF
v_gene: TRBV30; j_gene: TRBJ1-1; abundance: many; d_gene: .; CDR3nt: TGTGCCGGCAAAAGGGGGTACACTGAAGCTTTCTTT; CDR3aa: CAGKRGYTEAFF
v_gene: TRBV4-1; j_gene: TRBJ1-1; abundance: .; d_gene: TRBD1; CDR3nt: TGCGCCAGCAGCCAAGGACAGGGGGCAGAGACTGAAGCTTTCTTT; CDR3aa: CASSQGQGAETEAFF
v_gene: TRBV20-1; j_gene: TRBJ2-3; abundance: many; d_gene: .; CDR3nt: TGCAGTGCTCCTAGACAGGAGAGCACAGATACGCAGTATTTT; CDR3aa: CSAPRQESTDTQYF
v_gene: TRBV7-9; j_gene: TRBJ1-4; abundance: few; d_gene: TRBD1; CDR3nt: TGTGCCAGCAGCCCGGACAGGGAGTCTGAAAAACTGTTTTTT; CDR3aa: CASSPDRESEKLFF
v_gene: TRBV11-1; j_gene: TRBJ2-2; abundance: many; d_gene: TRBD2; CDR3nt: TGTGCCAGCAGCCTAGGACTAGCGGGAGGGCCTACTGACACCGGGGAGCTGTTTTTT; CDR3aa: CASSLGLAGGPTDTGELFF
v_gene: TRBV15; j_gene: TRBJ2-3; abundance: many; d_gene: TRBD2; CDR3nt: TGTGCCACCAGCAGAGGGGGGAGTGGGCTAGCGGGAGTGGCAGATACGCAGTATTTT; CDR3aa: CATSRGGSGLAGVADTQYF
v_gene: TRBV5-1; j_gene: TRBJ1-2; abundance: .; d_gene: .; CDR3nt: TGCGCCAGCATTTGGACACTTAAACGCGGCTACACCTTC; CDR3aa: CASIWTLKRGYTF
v_gene: TRBV4-1; j_gene: TRBJ2-1; abundance: few; d_gene: TRBD2; CDR3nt: TGCGCCAGCAGCCCCCAACGCGGGAGGACCTACAATGAGCAGTTCTTC; CDR3aa: CASSPQRGRTYNEQFF
v_gene: TRBV15; j_gene: TRBJ2-1; abundance: many; d_gene: TRBD2; CDR3nt: TGTGCCACCAGCAGAGATGGCGGGAGAGGAAGTGGTGAGCAGTTCTTC; CDR3aa: CATSRDGGRGSGEQFF
v_gene: TRBV10-3; j_gene: TRBJ2-1; abundance: .; d_gene: TRBD2; CDR3nt: TGTGCCATCAGGAAAGTTACTCAAGGACTAGCGGGTGGTCATGAGCAGTTCTTC; CDR3aa: CAIRKVTQGLAGGHEQFF
v_gene: TRBV27; j_gene: TRBJ2-4; abundance: many; d_gene: .; CDR3nt: TGTGCCAGCAGTCGGCTGCCTCTAGCCAAAAACATTCAGTACTTC; CDR3aa: CASSRLPLAKNIQYF
v_gene: TRBV20-1; j_gene: TRBJ2-1; abundance: few; d_gene: .; CDR3nt: TGCAGTGCTATTAGCGGTACCTACAATGAGCAGTTCTTC; CDR3aa: CSAISGTYNEQFF
v_gene: TRBV20-1; j_gene: TRBJ1-4; abundance: few; d_gene: .; CDR3nt: TGCAGTGCCGCGACTAATGAAAAACTGTTTTTT; CDR3aa: CSAATNEKLFF
v_gene: TRBV12-3/TRBV12-4; j_gene: TRBJ1-4; abundance: many; d_gene: TRBD1; CDR3nt: TGTGCCAGCAGTTTAGCCGGGACAGGGGGGGAAAAACTGTTTTTT; CDR3aa: CASSLAGTGGEKLFF
v_gene: TRBV7-9; j_gene: TRBJ2-3; abundance: few; d_gene: TRBD2; CDR3nt: TGTGCCAGCAGCTCAGGGACTAGCGGGATCAGCACAGATACGCAGTATTTT; CDR3aa: CASSSGTSGISTDTQYF
v_gene: TRBV6-1; j_gene: TRBJ2-3; abundance: .; d_gene: .; CDR3nt: TGTGCCAGCAGTTCCCGGGCCTTACAGGCGGATACGCAGTATTTT; CDR3aa: CASSSRALQADTQYF
v_gene: TRBV12-3/TRBV12-4; j_gene: TRBJ1-3; abundance: many; d_gene: .; CDR3nt: TGTGCCAGCAGTTTAACGACAGGCTATGGAGGAGGAAACACCATATATTTT; CDR3aa: CASSLTTGYGGGNTIYF
v_gene: TRBV2; j_gene: TRBJ2-2; abundance: many; d_gene: TRBD2; CDR3nt: TGTGCCAGCATCGGGACTAGCGTTCCCACCGGGGAGCTGTTTTTT; CDR3aa: CASIGTSVPTGELFF
v_gene: TRBV27; j_gene: TRBJ1-2; abundance: many; d_gene: .; CDR3nt: TGTGCCACCAAACGCTCTCAGGGTCTCCCAGGGATCCACGGCTACACCTTC; CDR3aa: CATKRSQGLPGIHGYTF
v_gene: TRBV9; j_gene: TRBJ1-5; abundance: .; d_gene: .; CDR3nt: TGTGCCAGCAGCGCCCGACAGGAGCCTTGGGAGCCCCAGCATTTT; CDR3aa: CASSARQEPWEPQHF
v_gene: TRBV5-6; j_gene: TRBJ2-3; abundance: many; d_gene: .; CDR3nt: TGTGCCAGCAGCCCTGCTGGGGCAGATACGCAGTATTTT; CDR3aa: CASSPAGADTQYF
v_gene: TRBV6-1; j_gene: TRBJ2-7; abundance: many; d_gene: .; CDR3nt: TGTGCCAGCAGTTACAGCGCCTACTCCTACGAGCAGTACTTC; CDR3aa: CASSYSAYSYEQYF
v_gene: TRBV7-9; j_gene: TRBJ2-2; abundance: few; d_gene: .; CDR3nt: TGTGCCAGCAGCTTAGCGCCGGGAGCGAACACCGGGGAGCTGTTTTTT; CDR3aa: CASSLAPGANTGELFF
v_gene: TRBV18; j_gene: TRBJ1-3; abundance: few; d_gene: .; CDR3nt: TGTGCCAGCTCACCTCTTCTTGGGAGCTCTGGAAACACCATATATTTT; CDR3aa: CASSPLLGSSGNTIYF
v_gene: TRBV9; j_gene: TRBJ1-3; abundance: many; d_gene: .; CDR3nt: TGTGCCAGCAGCAAAAACGCACAGAGCTCTGGAAACACCATATATTTT; CDR3aa: CASSKNAQSSGNTIYF
v_gene: TRBV30; j_gene: TRBJ1-1; abundance: many; d_gene: .; CDR3nt: TGTGCCTGGGAGAGGACGGTGAACACTGAAGCTTTCTTT; CDR3aa: CAWERTVNTEAFF
v_gene: TRBV20-1; j_gene: TRBJ2-3; abundance: many; d_gene: TRBD2; CDR3nt: TGCAGTGCTAGTTTAGCGGGAAGTCGGAGGCAGTATTTT; CDR3aa: CSASLAGSRRQYF
v_gene: TRBV24-1; j_gene: TRBJ1-5; abundance: many; d_gene: .; CDR3nt: TGTGCCACCAGTGATTTGGACCCCAGGGTTTTTCAGCCCCAGCATTTT; CDR3aa: CATSDLDPRVFQPQHF